These T cell receptor beta chains were read from a single sample in a study of radiation and T cells in renal cell carcinoma. Data came from immunoSEQ multiplex PCR; TCRdb stores just in-frame clones and leaves some out. The sample has some 78,000 clones, about 89% seen once. Material: blood, obtained from a patient whose treatment included radiotherapy and nephrectomy. Receptors were obtained from a woman between 65 and 79 years old with renal cell carcinoma. Both conserved end residues are part of each CDR3. A D gene is named only where the DNA matches it firmly. Some rows have no size entry. The others give once, few or many, or a class for an expanded clone.

J gene: TRBJ2-5
clone size: NA
V gene: TRBV6-1
D gene: NA
CDR3 length: 14
CDR3 DNA: TGTGCCAGCAGCCAGAAGGGGACCCTAGAGACCCAGTACTTC
CDR3 protein: CASSQKGTLETQYF

J gene: TRBJ1-1
clone size: few
V gene: TRBV27
D gene: TRBD1
CDR3 length: 15
CDR3 DNA: TGTGCCAGCAGAATCAACAGGGGACGGAACACTGAAGCTTTCTTT
CDR3 protein: CASRINRGRNTEAFF

J gene: TRBJ2-6
clone size: NA
V gene: TRBV4-3
D gene: NA
CDR3 length: 14
CDR3 DNA: TGCGCCAGCAGCCCCGGGCCTGGGGCCAACGTCCTGACTTTC
CDR3 protein: CASSPGPGANVLTF

J gene: TRBJ1-3
clone size: NA
V gene: TRBV5-6
D gene: NA
CDR3 length: 15
CDR3 DNA: TGTGCCAGCAGCCCCATCATCGGGTCTGGAAACACCATATATTTT
CDR3 protein: CASSPIIGSGNTIYF

J gene: TRBJ2-2
clone size: NA
V gene: TRBV2
D gene: TRBD2
CDR3 length: 15
CDR3 DNA: TGTGCCAGCAGTGAAGCTAGCGGGGGGACCGGGGAGCTGTTTTTT
CDR3 protein: CASSEASGGTGELFF

J gene: TRBJ1-5
clone size: NA
V gene: TRBV29-1
D gene: NA
CDR3 length: 13
CDR3 DNA: TGCAGCGTGGGAGTATATAGCAATCAGCCCCAGCATTTT
CDR3 protein: CSVGVYSNQPQHF

J gene: TRBJ2-2
clone size: NA
V gene: TRBV5-1
D gene: TRBD1
CDR3 length: 14
CDR3 DNA: TGCGCCACCCGACAAACAGGGGACACCGGGGAGCTGTTTTTT
CDR3 protein: CATRQTGDTGELFF

J gene: TRBJ1-1
clone size: once
V gene: TRBV28
D gene: TRBD1
CDR3 length: 14
CDR3 DNA: TGTGCCAGCAGACGGGACAGGGTGGCCACTGAAGCTTTCTTT
CDR3 protein: CASRRDRVATEAFF

J gene: TRBJ1-3
clone size: NA
V gene: TRBV28
D gene: NA
CDR3 length: 16
CDR3 DNA: TGTGCCAGCAGTTTATTTTCCGGAACGGCGGGAAACACCATATATTTT
CDR3 protein: CASSLFSGTAGNTIYF

J gene: TRBJ1-3
clone size: NA
V gene: TRBV7-3
D gene: NA
CDR3 length: 11
CDR3 DNA: TGTGCCAGCAGCATCCCTCCGGGTTACTATTTT
CDR3 protein: CASSIPPGYYF

J gene: TRBJ1-6
clone size: NA
V gene: TRBV30
D gene: NA
CDR3 length: 19
CDR3 DNA: TGTGCCTGGAGTCCCCCCCTGGGCGTCTTGGGTCGATATAATTCACCCCTCCACTTT
CDR3 protein: CAWSPPLGVLGRYNSPLHF

J gene: TRBJ1-2
clone size: few
V gene: TRBV30
D gene: NA
CDR3 length: 12
CDR3 DNA: TGTGCCTGGAGTGTAAAGGGCCTTGGCTACACCTTC
CDR3 protein: CAWSVKGLGYTF

J gene: TRBJ2-3
clone size: few
V gene: TRBV23-1
D gene: NA
CDR3 length: 13
CDR3 DNA: TGCGCCAGCAGTCCCTGGGGGCCAGATACGCAGTATTTT
CDR3 protein: CASSPWGPDTQYF

J gene: TRBJ1-2
clone size: NA
V gene: TRBV30
D gene: NA
CDR3 length: 13
CDR3 DNA: TGTGCCTGGAGTGTTCTAGGGGGCTATGGCTACACCTTC
CDR3 protein: CAWSVLGGYGYTF

J gene: TRBJ1-2
clone size: NA
V gene: TRBV5-4
D gene: TRBD1
CDR3 length: 16
CDR3 DNA: TGTGCCAGCAGCCCTACTGGGGGACAGGGGGCTTTTGGCTACACCTTC
CDR3 protein: CASSPTGGQGAFGYTF

J gene: TRBJ2-2
clone size: once
V gene: TRBV27
D gene: NA
CDR3 length: 14
CDR3 DNA: TGTGCCAGCAGTTTATTGGGGGGCCCCGGGGAGCTGTTTTTT
CDR3 protein: CASSLLGGPGELFF

J gene: TRBJ2-3
clone size: NA
V gene: TRBV6-5
D gene: TRBD2
CDR3 length: 14
CDR3 DNA: TGTGCCAGCGCGCTAGCGGTTAGCACAGATACGCAGTATTTT
CDR3 protein: CASALAVSTDTQYF

J gene: TRBJ2-2
clone size: NA
V gene: TRBV7-9
D gene: NA
CDR3 length: 17
CDR3 DNA: TGTGCCAGCAGCTTGCTGACTAGTTTTTTTAACACCGGGGAGCTGTTTTTT
CDR3 protein: CASSLLTSFFNTGELFF

J gene: TRBJ2-7
clone size: NA
V gene: TRBV5-6
D gene: TRBD1
CDR3 length: 14
CDR3 DNA: TGTGCCAGCAGCCTAGACAGGGCGGCCTACGAGCAGTACTTC
CDR3 protein: CASSLDRAAYEQYF

J gene: TRBJ2-7
clone size: NA
V gene: TRBV15
D gene: TRBD2
CDR3 length: 12
CDR3 DNA: TGTGCCACCAGCTCGTTGGGAGGGCACGAGTACTTC
CDR3 protein: CATSSLGGHEYF

J gene: TRBJ1-1
clone size: NA
V gene: TRBV7-3
D gene: TRBD1
CDR3 length: 15
CDR3 DNA: TGTGCCAGCAGCTCGGGACAGGGGGCTTACACTGAAGCTTTCTTT
CDR3 protein: CASSSGQGAYTEAFF

J gene: TRBJ2-5
clone size: NA
V gene: TRBV19
D gene: NA
CDR3 length: 12
CDR3 DNA: TGTGCCAGTAGTAATGAGGTGGAGACCCAGTACTTC
CDR3 protein: CASSNEVETQYF

J gene: TRBJ2-1
clone size: NA
V gene: TRBV4-3
D gene: NA
CDR3 length: 16
CDR3 DNA: TGCGCCAGCAGCCAAGAGTTAGGGGGGGCCTACAATGAGCAGTTCTTC
CDR3 protein: CASSQELGGAYNEQFF

J gene: TRBJ1-4
clone size: NA
V gene: TRBV25-1
D gene: TRBD1
CDR3 length: 16
CDR3 DNA: TGTGCCAGCAGTCGACTTGGACAGGGAAAAGTTGAAAAACTGTTTTTT
CDR3 protein: CASSRLGQGKVEKLFF

J gene: TRBJ1-5
clone size: few
V gene: TRBV19
D gene: NA
CDR3 length: 14
CDR3 DNA: TGTGCCAGTATTGGGCAGGTCGACAATCAGCCCCAGCATTTT
CDR3 protein: CASIGQVDNQPQHF

J gene: TRBJ1-1
clone size: NA
V gene: TRBV19
D gene: TRBD1
CDR3 length: 18
CDR3 DNA: TGTGCCAGTAGTGCGGGACAGCCAGGGGGGGTCATGAACACTGAAGCTTTCTTT
CDR3 protein: CASSAGQPGGVMNTEAFF

J gene: TRBJ1-1
clone size: NA
V gene: TRBV6-5
D gene: TRBD1
CDR3 length: 15
CDR3 DNA: TGTGCCAGCTTCGGACAGGGGGCGGGGAACACTGAAGCTTTCTTT
CDR3 protein: CASFGQGAGNTEAFF

J gene: TRBJ1-2
clone size: once
V gene: TRBV29-1
D gene: TRBD1
CDR3 length: 13
CDR3 DNA: TGCAGCGTCCAATCAGGGGGGAACTATGGCTACACCTTC
CDR3 protein: CSVQSGGNYGYTF

J gene: TRBJ2-5
clone size: NA
V gene: TRBV19
D gene: TRBD1
CDR3 length: 14
CDR3 DNA: TGTGCCAGTAGTTTCTACAGGGGGCAAGAGACCCAGTACTTC
CDR3 protein: CASSFYRGQETQYF

J gene: TRBJ1-2
clone size: once
V gene: TRBV27
D gene: TRBD1
CDR3 length: 16
CDR3 DNA: TGTGCCAGCAGTCCCCATACCGGGACAGGGGCCAATGGCTACACCTTC
CDR3 protein: CASSPHTGTGANGYTF

J gene: TRBJ1-4
clone size: NA
V gene: TRBV5-4
D gene: NA
CDR3 length: 17
CDR3 DNA: TGTGCCAGCAGCTTGGTGGGAGGCAGATCAACTAATGAAAAACTGTTTTTT
CDR3 protein: CASSLVGGRSTNEKLFF

J gene: TRBJ1-2
clone size: NA
V gene: TRBV4-2
D gene: NA
CDR3 length: 15
CDR3 DNA: TGTGCCAGCAGCCAGGAACCGAGTACCCTTTATGGCTACACCTTC
CDR3 protein: CASSQEPSTLYGYTF

J gene: TRBJ1-1
clone size: NA
V gene: TRBV5-1
D gene: TRBD1
CDR3 length: 17
CDR3 DNA: TGCGCCAGCAGCTTTTACACCGGGACAGGGGTGAACACTGAAGCTTTCTTT
CDR3 protein: CASSFYTGTGVNTEAFF

J gene: TRBJ1-6
clone size: NA
V gene: TRBV10-3
D gene: NA
CDR3 length: 14
CDR3 DNA: TGTGCCACGCACCAGGACAGTGGCAATTCACCCCTCCACTTT
CDR3 protein: CATHQDSGNSPLHF

J gene: TRBJ1-2
clone size: NA
V gene: TRBV5-4
D gene: NA
CDR3 length: 13
CDR3 DNA: TGTGCCAGCAGCTTGGAACAGAACTATGGCTACACCTTC
CDR3 protein: CASSLEQNYGYTF

J gene: TRBJ2-7
clone size: NA
V gene: TRBV6-1
D gene: NA
CDR3 length: 11
CDR3 DNA: TGTGCCAGCAGTCCCCCGGGCGAGCAGTACTTC
CDR3 protein: CASSPPGEQYF